This T cell receptor (beta chain) came from a study of blood T cell repertoires in COVID-19. About the research overall: Collection of acute and convalescent COVID-19 samples took place in the United States, Italy and Spain. T cells, B-cell-depleted T cells, or PBMCs provided the cDNA or gDNA that served as material.

As originally analysed: Estimated nucleated cell counts came from reference gene primer amplification. Assay used: immunoSEQ multiplex PCR; TCRdb lists only in-frame clones, some missing. The V and J calls and clone size are taken from that table; D and trimming were inferred from the DNA. The profile covers around 350,000 clones, with 70% to 90% appearing a single time and 2.5% to 3.5% taken by the ten largest. Germline assignment: CDR1 LNHDA and CDR2 SQIVND (reference sequence). V shed 8 bases and J shed 6 bases, with 20 bases lying between them. This CDR3 has 15 residues. This chain links TRBV19 with TRBJ2-1, with D possibly matching TRBD1 (5 bases). The sequenced material came from peripheral blood. The receptor was isolated from a human donor in a cohort sampled during active COVID-19. CDR3 sequence (DNA): TGTGCCAGTTCCTCAGGGTTCTATAACGTCAATGAGCAGTTCTTC. This sequence encodes CASSSGFYNVNEQFF.